One T cell receptor (beta chain) is described in this entry. This clonotype was seen at least ten times. Its antigen target is currently unknown. Per-base quality was not reported, and no clone a single base away is much larger than it. This sample was included in a study of early T cells in non-severe SARS-CoV-2 infection (dated by TCRdb to about 2021). About the study as a whole: Because TCR sequencing relied on bulk RNA taken from unsorted whole blood, pairing of alpha and beta chains was not possible. Findings and caveats that apply to the study as a whole: Matching against VDJdb was skewed toward anti-spike CD8 responses, likely underestimated virus-specific expansions, and missed private and CD4 specificities.

The CDR3 starts with the cysteine, ends with the phenylalanine, and has 14 residues. Only the CDR3 DNA stays, 42 bases, in frame from base 1. CDR1 and CDR2, per the germline V gene, are SGHTA and FQGTGA. V ends up 3 bases short and J 9 bases short, with an unmatched junction base count of 9. The library came from 5' RACE. These reads were obtained on a NextSeq 500. To correct for sequencing error and PCR bias, the TCR library protocol tagged individual cDNA molecules with unique molecular identifiers. TCR alpha and beta chains were both sequenced, and the abundances of alpha and beta sequences in each sample were closely correlated with each other. As for how the authors treated the data: Decombinator V4 was used to annotate the V gene, J gene and CDR3 of the TCR sequences. TCRs were defined as expanded if a significant change between any two time points was detected under a Poisson model with p below 0.0001. Abundances of TCRs were expressed as counts per million after normalisation to the total number of TCRs sequenced in each sample. TRAV1-2 paired with TRAJ12, TRAJ20 or TRAJ33 defined MAIT TCRs, while TRAV10 paired with TRAJ18 defined iNKT TCRs. VDJdb, accessed 1 November 2021, was searched for CMV, EBV and SARS-CoV-2 annotated TCRs, with TCRs annotated for multiple antigens excluded. TCRdb cleaned the public reads at Q25 with fastp, built clones with MiXCR and kept in-frame beta chains. Each CDR3 protein gets just one entry, which takes the most common genes and DNA from the rows behind it. The V and J calls here are based on TCRdb, not the publication. Within this sample are 25,000 to 35,000 distinct CDR3 sequences, with 5.5% to 8% of them counted one time only. The ten largest make up about a third of the sample.

Set within a cohort of healthcare workers in London, UK, this nested case-control study involved weekly PCR testing of nasopharyngeal swabs along with blood sampling. Healthcare workers were recruited during the week of the UK lockdown, between 23 and 31 March 2020, and followed weekly for up to roughly 15 weeks. Material: whole blood. This receptor was identified in an adult who was a healthcare worker with PCR-confirmed SARS-CoV-2 infection or an uninfected control (not recorded which). This sequence uses TRBV7-3 and TRBJ2-3; a stretch of 7 junction bases matches TRBD1. The CDR3 loop reads CASSFNPGGETQYF. The DNA reads TGTGCCAGCAGCTTCAACCCAGGGGGTGAGACGCAGTATTTT.